This T cell receptor (beta chain) appears in the sequencing data of a study of blood T cell repertoires in COVID-19. Study as a whole: Specimens from acute and convalescent COVID-19 originated in the United States, Italy and Spain.

Participants were aged roughly 18 to 89 years from about two dozen US areas. Participant reports of clinical history set cohort assignment. Source study methods: Amplification of reference gene primers provided the estimated nucleated cell counts. The table came from immunoSEQ multiplex PCR; TCRdb's copy has only in-frame clones and leaves some out. D and trimming were read from the DNA, whereas the V and J calls and clone size are those reported in that table. The table lists about 320,000 clones, more than 75% of them singletons, with roughly 2.5% in the top ten. The TCR was taken from a man in his fifties or sixties who had recovered from COVID-19. The specimen was PBMCs or T cells enriched from blood (not recorded which).

As DNA, the CDR3 is TGTGCCAGTTCCATCAGGAGCGGTGAGCAGTTCTTC. Its translation: CASSIRSGEQFF. V usage is TRBV19 and J usage is TRBJ2-1, with D possibly TRBD2 on 5 matching bases. The CDR3 has 12 amino acids. V lost 8 bases and J 9 bases, leaving 14 bases between the germline ends. CDR1 and CDR2 (germline): LNHDA, SQIVND (reference sequence).